This T cell receptor beta chain originates from a study of T-cell memory formation after mild COVID-19. TCRdb called the 5' RACE reads again in MiXCR, with one record for every CDR3 protein. The table records fewer than 700,000 distinct CDR3 sequences, approximately 19% of them present only once. General observations from the study: The study detected some responding clones in pre-infection memory, suggesting cross-reactive memory joined.

Trimming pared 0 bases from V and 11 bases from J, leaving 8 bases between. The CDR3 covers 11 residues. Germline V lookup: CDR1 SGHRS, CDR2 YFSETQ. With respect to this clonotype: Its antigen is unidentified.

The material sequenced was PBMCs or a T cell subset sorted from them (not recorded which). This rearrangement joins TRBV5-1 to TRBJ1-1; D call uncertain. The receptor was isolated from an adult woman who had mild COVID-19 (a few samples of this study predate the infection). Cell type and time point are not known. CDR3 nucleotides: TGCGCCAGCAGCTTGGGGTACGTTGCTTTCTTT. Residues: CASSLGYVAFF.